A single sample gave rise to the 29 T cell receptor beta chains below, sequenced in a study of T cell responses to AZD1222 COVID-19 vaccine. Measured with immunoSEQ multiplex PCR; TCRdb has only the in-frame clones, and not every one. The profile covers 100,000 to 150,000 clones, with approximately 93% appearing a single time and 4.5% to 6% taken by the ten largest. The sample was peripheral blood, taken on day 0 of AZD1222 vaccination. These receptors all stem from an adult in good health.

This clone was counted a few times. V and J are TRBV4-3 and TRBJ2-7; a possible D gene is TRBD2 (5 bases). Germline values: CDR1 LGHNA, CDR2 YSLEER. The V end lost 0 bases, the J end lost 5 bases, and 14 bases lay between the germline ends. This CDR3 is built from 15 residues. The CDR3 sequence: CASSQDAGYRDEQYF. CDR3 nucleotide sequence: TGCGCCAGCAGCCAAGATGCGGGTTATCGTGACGAGCAGTACTTC.

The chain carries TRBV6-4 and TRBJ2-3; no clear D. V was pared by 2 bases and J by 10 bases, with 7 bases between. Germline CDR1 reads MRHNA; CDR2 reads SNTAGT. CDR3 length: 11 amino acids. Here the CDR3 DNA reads TGTGCCAGCAGTGACGGGCGAGCGCAGTATTTT. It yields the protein CASSDGRAQYF.

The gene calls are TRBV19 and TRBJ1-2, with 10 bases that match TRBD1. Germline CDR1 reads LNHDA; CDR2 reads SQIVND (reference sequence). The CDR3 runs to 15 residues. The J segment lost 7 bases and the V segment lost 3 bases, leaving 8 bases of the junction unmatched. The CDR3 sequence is CASSMEPGTGVGYTF. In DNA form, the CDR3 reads TGTGCCAGTAGTATGGAGCCCGGGACAGGGGTTGGCTACACCTTC.

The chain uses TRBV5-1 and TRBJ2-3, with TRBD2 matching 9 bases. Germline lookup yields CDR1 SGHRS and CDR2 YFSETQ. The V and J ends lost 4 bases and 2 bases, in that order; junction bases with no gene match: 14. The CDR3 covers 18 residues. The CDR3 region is CASSPGGRLAALTDTQYF. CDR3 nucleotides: TGCGCCAGCAGCCCGGGGGGCCGACTAGCGGCCCTCACAGATACGCAGTATTTT.

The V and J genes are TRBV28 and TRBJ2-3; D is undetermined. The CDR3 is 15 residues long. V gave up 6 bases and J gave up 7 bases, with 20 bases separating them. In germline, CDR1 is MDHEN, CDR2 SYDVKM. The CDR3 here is CASSPPRVKGYTQYF. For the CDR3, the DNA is TGTGCCAGCAGCCCCCCAAGGGTTAAGGGTTATACGCAGTATTTT.

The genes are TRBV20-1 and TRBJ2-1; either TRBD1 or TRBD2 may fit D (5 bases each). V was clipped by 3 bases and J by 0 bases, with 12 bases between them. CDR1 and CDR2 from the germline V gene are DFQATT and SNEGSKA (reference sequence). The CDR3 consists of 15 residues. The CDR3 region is CSASLKGSSYNEQFF. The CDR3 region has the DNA TGCAGTGCTAGTCTCAAGGGGAGCTCCTACAATGAGCAGTTCTTC.

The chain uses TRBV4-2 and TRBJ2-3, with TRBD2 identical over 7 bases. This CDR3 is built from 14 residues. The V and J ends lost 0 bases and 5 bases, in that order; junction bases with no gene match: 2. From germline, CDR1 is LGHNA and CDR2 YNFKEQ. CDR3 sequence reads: CASSQEGGRDTQYF. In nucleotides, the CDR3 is TGTGCCAGCAGCCAAGAGGGGGGGAGAGATACGCAGTATTTT.

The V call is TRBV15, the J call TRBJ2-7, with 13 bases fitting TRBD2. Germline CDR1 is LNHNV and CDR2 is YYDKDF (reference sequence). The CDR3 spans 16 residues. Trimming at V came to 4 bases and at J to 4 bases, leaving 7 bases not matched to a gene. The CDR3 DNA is TGTGCCACCAGCAATAGTCCGGGACTAGCGGGATACGAGCAGTACTTC. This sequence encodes CATSNSPGLAGYEQYF.

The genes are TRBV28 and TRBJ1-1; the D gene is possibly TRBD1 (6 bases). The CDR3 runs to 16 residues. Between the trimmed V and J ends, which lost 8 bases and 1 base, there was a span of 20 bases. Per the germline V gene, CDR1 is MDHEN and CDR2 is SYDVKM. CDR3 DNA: TGTGCCAGCGTCCTTAGCGGGGGCTTCCGGAACACTGAAGCTTTCTTT. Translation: CASVLSGGFRNTEAFF.

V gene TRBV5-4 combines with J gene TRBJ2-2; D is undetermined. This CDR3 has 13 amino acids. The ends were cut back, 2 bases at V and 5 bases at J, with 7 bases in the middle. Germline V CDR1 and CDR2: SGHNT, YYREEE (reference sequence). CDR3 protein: CASSFGQTGELFF. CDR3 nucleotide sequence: TGTGCCAGCAGCTTTGGGCAGACCGGGGAGCTGTTTTTT.

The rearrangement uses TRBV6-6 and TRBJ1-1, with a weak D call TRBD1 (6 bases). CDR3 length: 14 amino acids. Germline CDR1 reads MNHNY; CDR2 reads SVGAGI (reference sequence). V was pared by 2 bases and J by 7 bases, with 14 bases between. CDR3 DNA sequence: TGTGCCAGCAGTTACATAGGGACACAACTTGAAGCTTTCTTT. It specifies CASSYIGTQLEAFF.

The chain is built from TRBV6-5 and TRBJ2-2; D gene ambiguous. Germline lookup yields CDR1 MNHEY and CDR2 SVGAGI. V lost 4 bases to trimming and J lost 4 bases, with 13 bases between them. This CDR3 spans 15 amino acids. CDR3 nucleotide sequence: TGTGCCAGCAGTTCGAAATCTTCGGCCACCGGGGAGCTGTTTTTT. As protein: CASSSKSSATGELFF.

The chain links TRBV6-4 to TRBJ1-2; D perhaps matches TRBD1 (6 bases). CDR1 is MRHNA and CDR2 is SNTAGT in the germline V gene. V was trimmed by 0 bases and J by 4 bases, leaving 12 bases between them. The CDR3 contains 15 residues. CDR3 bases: TGTGCCAGCAGTGACTCGGCAGGGGTCGGCTATGGCTACACCTTC. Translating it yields CASSDSAGVGYGYTF.

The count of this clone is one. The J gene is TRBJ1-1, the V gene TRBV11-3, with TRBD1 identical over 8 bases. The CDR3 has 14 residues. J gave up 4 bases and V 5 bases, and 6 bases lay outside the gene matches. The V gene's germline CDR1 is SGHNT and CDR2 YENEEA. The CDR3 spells CASSRTGGVTEAFF. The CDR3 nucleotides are TGTGCCAGCAGCCGTACAGGGGGAGTCACTGAAGCTTTCTTT. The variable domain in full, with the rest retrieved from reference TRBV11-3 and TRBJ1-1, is EAGVVQSPRYKIIEKKQPVAFWCNPISGHNTLYWYLQNLGQGPELLIRYENEEAVDDSQLPKDRFSAERLKGVDSTLKIQPAELGDSAVYLCASSRTGGVTEAFFGQGTRLTVV.

CDR3 sequence (DNA): TGCGCCAGCAGCTTGGTTGCCAGCCGCCAAGAGACCCAGTACTTC. Translating it yields CASSLVASRQETQYF. The chain couples TRBV5-1 to TRBJ2-5, with D hard to call. CDR1 and CDR2 from the germline V gene are SGHRS and YFSETQ. V was clipped by 0 bases and J by 1 base, with 10 bases between them. This CDR3 is 15 amino acids long.

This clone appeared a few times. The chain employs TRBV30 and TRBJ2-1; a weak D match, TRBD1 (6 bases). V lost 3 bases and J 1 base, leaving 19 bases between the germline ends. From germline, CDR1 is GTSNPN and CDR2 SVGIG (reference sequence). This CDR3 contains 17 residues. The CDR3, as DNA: TGTGCCTGGAGCCAACGCCGACAGGCGCTGTCCTACAATGAGCAGTTCTTC. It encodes CAWSQRRQALSYNEQFF.

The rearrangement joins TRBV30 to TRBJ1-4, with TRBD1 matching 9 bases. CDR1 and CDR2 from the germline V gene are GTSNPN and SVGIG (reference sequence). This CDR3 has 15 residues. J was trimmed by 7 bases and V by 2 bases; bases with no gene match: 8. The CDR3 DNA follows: TGTGCCTGGAGTCCCGATCGGACAGGGGTTGAAAAACTGTTTTTT. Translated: CAWSPDRTGVEKLFF.

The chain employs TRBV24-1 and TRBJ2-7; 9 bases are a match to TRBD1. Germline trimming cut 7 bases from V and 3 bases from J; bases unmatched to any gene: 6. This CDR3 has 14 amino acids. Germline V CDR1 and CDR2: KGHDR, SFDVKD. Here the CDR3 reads CATRGQGICYEQYF. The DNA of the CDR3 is TGTGCCACCAGAGGACAGGGGATCTGCTACGAGCAGTACTTC.

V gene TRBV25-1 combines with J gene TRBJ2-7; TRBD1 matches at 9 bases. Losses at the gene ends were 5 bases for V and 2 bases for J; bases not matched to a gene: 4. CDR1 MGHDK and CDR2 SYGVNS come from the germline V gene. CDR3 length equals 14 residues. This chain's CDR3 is CASSRTGGAYEQYF. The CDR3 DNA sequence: TGTGCCAGCAGTCGAACAGGGGGCGCCTACGAGCAGTACTTC.

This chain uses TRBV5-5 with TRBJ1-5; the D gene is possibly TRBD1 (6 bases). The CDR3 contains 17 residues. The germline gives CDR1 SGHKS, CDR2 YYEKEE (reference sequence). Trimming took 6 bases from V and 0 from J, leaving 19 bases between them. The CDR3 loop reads CASTLGTGPNSNQPQHF. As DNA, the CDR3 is TGTGCCAGCACCCTTGGTACAGGGCCGAATAGCAATCAGCCCCAGCATTTT.

The CDR3 region is CASSLLRVGTYEQYF. The DNA of the CDR3 is TGTGCCAGCAGCTTATTGAGGGTGGGTACCTACGAGCAGTACTTC. The chain employs TRBV7-8 and TRBJ2-7; tentatively, D is TRBD2 (5 bases). Germline-derived CDR1 and CDR2 are SGHVS and FQNEAQ. The V and J ends lost 2 bases and 2 bases respectively, with 13 bases between them. The CDR3 has 15 residues.

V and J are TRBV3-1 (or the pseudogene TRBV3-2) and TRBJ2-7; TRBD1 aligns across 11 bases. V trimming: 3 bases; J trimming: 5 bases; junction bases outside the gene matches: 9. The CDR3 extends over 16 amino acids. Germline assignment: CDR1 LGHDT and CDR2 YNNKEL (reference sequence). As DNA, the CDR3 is TGTGCCAGCAGCCAGGTAGCGGGACAGGGGGTAAACGAGCAGTACTTC. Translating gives CASSQVAGQGVNEQYF.

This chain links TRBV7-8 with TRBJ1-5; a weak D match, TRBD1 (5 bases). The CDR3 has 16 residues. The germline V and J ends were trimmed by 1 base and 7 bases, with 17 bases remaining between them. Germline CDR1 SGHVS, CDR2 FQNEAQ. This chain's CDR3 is CASSLDPQGLGQPQHF. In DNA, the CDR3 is TGTGCCAGCAGCTTAGATCCCCAGGGATTGGGCCAGCCCCAGCATTTT.

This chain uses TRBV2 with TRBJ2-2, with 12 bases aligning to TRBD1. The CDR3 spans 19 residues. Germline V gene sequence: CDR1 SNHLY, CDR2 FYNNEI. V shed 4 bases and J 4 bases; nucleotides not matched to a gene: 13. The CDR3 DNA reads TGTGCCAGCAGTGTGACATGGGTGGGACAGGGGGCTACCACCGGGGAGCTGTTTTTT. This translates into CASSVTWVGQGATTGELFF.

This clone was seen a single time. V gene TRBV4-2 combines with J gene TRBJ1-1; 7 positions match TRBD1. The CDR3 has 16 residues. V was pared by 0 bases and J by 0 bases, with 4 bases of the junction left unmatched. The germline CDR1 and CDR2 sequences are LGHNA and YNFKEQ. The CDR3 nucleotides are TGTGCCAGCAGCCAAGATCCAGGGGGTTTGAACACTGAAGCTTTCTTT. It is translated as CASSQDPGGLNTEAFF.

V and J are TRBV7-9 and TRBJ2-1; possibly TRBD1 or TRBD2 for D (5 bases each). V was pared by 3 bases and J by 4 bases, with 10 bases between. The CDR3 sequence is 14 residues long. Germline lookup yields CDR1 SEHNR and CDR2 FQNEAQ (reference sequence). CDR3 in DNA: TGTGCCAGCAGCTTGGGGACGGATTACAATGAGCAGTTCTTC. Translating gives CASSLGTDYNEQFF. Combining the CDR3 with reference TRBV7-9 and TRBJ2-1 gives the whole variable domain DTGVSQNPRHKITKRGQNVTFRCDPISEHNRLYWYRQTLGQGPEFLTYFQNEAQLEKSRLLSDRFSAERPKGSFSTLEIQRTEQGDSAMYLCASSLGTDYNEQFFGPGTRLTVL.

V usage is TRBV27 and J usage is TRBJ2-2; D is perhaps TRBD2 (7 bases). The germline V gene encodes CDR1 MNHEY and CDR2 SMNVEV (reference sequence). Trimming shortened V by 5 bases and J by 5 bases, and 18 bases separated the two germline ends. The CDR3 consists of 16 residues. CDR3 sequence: CASSPQGRVLTGELFF. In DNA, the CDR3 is TGTGCCAGCAGTCCGCAGGGGAGGGTATTGACCGGGGAGCTGTTTTTT.

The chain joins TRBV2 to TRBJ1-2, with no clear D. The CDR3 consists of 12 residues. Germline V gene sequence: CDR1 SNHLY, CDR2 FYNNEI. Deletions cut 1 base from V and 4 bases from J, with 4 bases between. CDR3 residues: CASSEDIYGYTF. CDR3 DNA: TGTGCCAGCAGTGAAGACATCTATGGCTACACCTTC. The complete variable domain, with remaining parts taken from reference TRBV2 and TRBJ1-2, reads EPEVTQTPSHQVTQMGQEVILRCVPISNHLYFYWYRQILGQKVEFLVSFYNNEISEKSEIFDDQFSVERPDGSNFTLKIRSTKLEDSAMYFCASSEDIYGYTFGSGTRLTVV.

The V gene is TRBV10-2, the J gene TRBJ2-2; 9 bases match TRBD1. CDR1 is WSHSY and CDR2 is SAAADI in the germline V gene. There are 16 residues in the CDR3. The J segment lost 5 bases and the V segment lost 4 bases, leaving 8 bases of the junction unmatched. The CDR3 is CASSVSDRGRTGELFF. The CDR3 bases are TGCGCCAGCAGTGTCTCGGACAGGGGAAGGACCGGGGAGCTGTTTTTT.